Below are 7 T cell receptor beta chains sequenced from a single sample in a study of CD8+ T cells in alopecia areata. cDNA serving as the sequencing template came from extracted, reverse transcribed RNA. Generated by immunoSEQ multiplex PCR, the TCRdb table keeps only in-frame clones and is missing some. In the table there are 180,000 or so clones, around 63% of which are singletons. The sequenced sample was CD4+ T cells sorted from blood, obtained at week 0. These receptor sequences come from a human donor with alopecia areata.

The chain carries TRBV12-5 and TRBJ2-7; D is unresolved. Germline V gene sequence: CDR1 LGHNT, CDR2 FRNRAP. The CDR3 totals 12 residues. V gave up 1 base and J gave up 11 bases, with 12 bases separating them. The CDR3 sequence: CASGLDLHVEYF. The DNA for the CDR3 is TGTGCTAGTGGTTTGGATCTTCATGTTGAGTACTTC.

A single count supports this clone. This chain uses TRBV20-1 with TRBJ2-1; D gene uncertain. The CDR3 is 9 residues long. Germline CDR1 and CDR2: DFQATT and SNEGSKA (reference sequence). Deletions cut 4 bases from V and 16 bases from J, with 11 bases between. The CDR3 coding sequence is TGCAGTGCTAAGTCAGGCAGTTTCTTC. Residues: CSAKSGSFF.

The chain recombines TRBV10-3 with TRBJ1-2; tentatively, D is TRBD1 (5 bases). V was pared by 2 bases and J by 8 bases, with 15 bases between. The CDR3 is 14 amino acids. The germline V gene encodes CDR1 ENHRY and CDR2 SYGVKD. The CDR3 sequence: CAISEPPRDAGYTF. The CDR3 region has the DNA TGTGCCATCAGTGAGCCCCCCCGGGACGCCGGCTACACCTTC.

This rearrangement joins TRBV30 to TRBJ1-1; D unresolved. V lost 3 bases to trimming and J lost 1 base, with 9 bases between them. Germline V gene sequence: CDR1 GTSNPN, CDR2 SVGIG (reference sequence). The CDR3 has 13 residues. Here the CDR3 reads CAWRARRNTEAFF. CDR3 coding DNA: TGTGCCTGGAGGGCCCGGAGGAACACTGAAGCTTTCTTT.

CDR3 amino acids: CASSGTGMDTDTQYF. In DNA, the CDR3 is TGTGCCAGCAGTGGGACAGGGATGGACACAGATACGCAGTATTTT. The chain joins TRBV2 to TRBJ2-3; the match to TRBD1 covers 8 bases. This CDR3 region has 15 residues. The ends lost 4 bases at V and 2 bases at J; junction bases unmatched: 5. CDR1 SNHLY and CDR2 FYNNEI come from the germline V gene.

The CDR3 loop reads CASSPRDRGPDTQYF. In DNA, the CDR3 is TGTGCCAGCTCACCACGAGACAGGGGCCCAGATACGCAGTATTTT. V usage is TRBV18 and J usage is TRBJ2-3; 8 nucleotides agree with TRBD1. The CDR3 contains 15 residues. Trimming at V came to 1 base and at J to 4 bases, leaving 4 bases not matched to a gene. The germline CDR1 and CDR2 sequences are KGHSH and LQKENI.

The V gene is TRBV30, the J gene TRBJ1-6; maybe TRBD1 (6 bases). Per the germline V gene, CDR1 is GTSNPN and CDR2 is SVGIG (reference sequence). Between the trimmed V and J ends, which lost 5 bases and 12 bases, there was a span of 17 bases. The CDR3 runs 13 residues. CDR3 in DNA: TGTGCCTGGGCCACAGGGCCCCGAGGACCCCTCCACTTT. Translation: CAWATGPRGPLHF.